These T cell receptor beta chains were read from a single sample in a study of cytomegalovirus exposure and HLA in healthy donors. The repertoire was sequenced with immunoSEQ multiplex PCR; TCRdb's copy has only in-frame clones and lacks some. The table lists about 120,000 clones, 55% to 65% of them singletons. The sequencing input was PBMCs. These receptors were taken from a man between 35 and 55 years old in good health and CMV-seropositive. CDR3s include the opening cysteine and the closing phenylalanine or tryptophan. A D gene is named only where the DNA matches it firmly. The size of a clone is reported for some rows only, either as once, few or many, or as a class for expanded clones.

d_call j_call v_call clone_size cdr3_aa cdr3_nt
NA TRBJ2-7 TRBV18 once CASSSAGSEEQYF TGTGCCAGCTCATCGGCGGGGTCAGAGGAGCAGTACTTC
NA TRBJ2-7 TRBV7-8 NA CASSPRTVRSSYEQYF TGTGCCAGCAGCCCGAGGACAGTTAGGAGCTCCTACGAGCAGTACTTC
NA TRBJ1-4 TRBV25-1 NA CASSDGGATNEKLFF TGTGCCAGCAGTGATGGAGGGGCGACTAATGAAAAACTGTTTTTT
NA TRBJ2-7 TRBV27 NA CASSPGVGRGYEQYF TGTGCCAGCAGCCCCGGGGTAGGGAGAGGATACGAGCAGTACTTC
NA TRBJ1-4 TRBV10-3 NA CAIRGGTNEKLFF TGTGCCATCCGGGGGGGGACAAATGAAAAACTGTTTTTT
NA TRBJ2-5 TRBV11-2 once CASSLTQGGYETQYF TGTGCCAGCAGCTTGACCCAAGGAGGGTACGAGACCCAGTACTTC
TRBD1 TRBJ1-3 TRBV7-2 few CASSRQGTGNTIYF TGTGCCAGCAGCCGACAGGGAACCGGAAACACCATATATTTT
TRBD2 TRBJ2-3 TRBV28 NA CASSSGNGRSTDTQYF TGTGCCAGCAGCTCAGGGAACGGGAGGAGCACAGATACGCAGTATTTT
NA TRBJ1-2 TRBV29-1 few CSVEEEGGGYTF TGCAGCGTTGAAGAGGAAGGAGGAGGCTACACCTTC
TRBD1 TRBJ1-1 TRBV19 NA CASRTGGNTEAFF TGTGCCAGTAGGACAGGGGGGAACACTGAAGCTTTCTTT
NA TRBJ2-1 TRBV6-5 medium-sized CASSGHYSYNEQFF TGTGCCAGCAGTGGACACTACTCCTACAATGAGCAGTTCTTC
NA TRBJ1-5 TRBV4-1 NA CASSQEGRGNQPQHF TGCGCCAGCAGCCAAGAGGGGAGAGGCAATCAGCCCCAGCATTTT
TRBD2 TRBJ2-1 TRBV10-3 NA CAIKRLAGANEQFF TGTGCCATCAAACGACTAGCGGGAGCCAATGAGCAGTTCTTC
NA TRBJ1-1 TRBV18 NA CASSPPAGMNTEAFF TGTGCCAGCTCACCACCTGCAGGAATGAACACTGAAGCTTTCTTT
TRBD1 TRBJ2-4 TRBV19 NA CASSIVDRGTKNIQYF TGTGCCAGTAGTATAGTGGACAGGGGGACCAAAAACATTCAGTACTTC
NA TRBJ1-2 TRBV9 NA CASSVGGRAGYGYTF TGTGCCAGCAGCGTAGGCGGGAGAGCAGGCTATGGCTACACCTTC
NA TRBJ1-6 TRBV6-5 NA CASSTRQSYNSPLHF TGTGCCAGCAGTACCCGACAGAGCTATAATTCACCCCTCCACTTT
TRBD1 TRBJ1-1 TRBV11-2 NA CASSSGQPGGEAFF TGTGCCAGCAGCTCGGGACAGCCCGGGGGTGAAGCTTTCTTT
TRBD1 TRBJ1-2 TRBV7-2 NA CASSLAHRGGGYTF TGTGCCAGCAGCTTAGCCCACAGGGGAGGTGGCTACACCTTC
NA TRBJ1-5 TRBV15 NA CATSRPAPGSYSNQPQHF TGTGCCACCAGCAGACCAGCCCCAGGTTCATATAGCAATCAGCCCCAGCATTTT
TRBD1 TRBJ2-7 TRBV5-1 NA CASRRGQGASPLEQYF TGCGCCAGCAGACGCGGACAGGGGGCTTCTCCTCTCGAGCAGTACTTC
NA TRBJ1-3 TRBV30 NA CAWSLQGQGWDTIYF TGTGCCTGGAGTCTCCAAGGTCAGGGTTGGGACACCATATATTTT
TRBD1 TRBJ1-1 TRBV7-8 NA CASSLRDRSFLNTEAFF TGTGCCAGCAGCTTGAGGGACAGGTCTTTCTTGAACACTGAAGCTTTCTTT
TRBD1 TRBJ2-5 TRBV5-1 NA CASRGWTGGMETQYF TGCGCCAGCAGGGGGTGGACAGGGGGAATGGAGACCCAGTACTTC
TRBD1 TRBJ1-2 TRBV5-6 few CASSRPGTDYGYTF TGTGCCAGCAGCCGACCCGGGACAGACTATGGCTACACCTTC
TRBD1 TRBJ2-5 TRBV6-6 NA CASSGTGGRETQYF TGTGCCAGCAGTGGGACAGGGGGCAGAGAGACCCAGTACTTC
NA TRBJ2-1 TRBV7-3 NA CASSLSKRRDNEQFF TGTGCCAGCAGCTTAAGCAAGCGGAGAGACAATGAGCAGTTCTTC
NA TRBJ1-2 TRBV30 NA CAWSVRGGLYFYGYTF TGTGCCTGGAGTGTACGGGGGGGGCTGTATTTTTATGGCTACACCTTC
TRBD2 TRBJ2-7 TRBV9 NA CASSGPPAGVDEQYF TGTGCCAGCAGCGGCCCCCCAGCGGGAGTGGACGAGCAGTACTTC
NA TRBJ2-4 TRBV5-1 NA CASSPQGTKNIQYF TGCGCCAGCAGTCCCCAGGGAACCAAAAACATTCAGTACTTC
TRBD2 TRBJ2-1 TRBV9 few CASSVEGGGANNEQFF TGTGCCAGCAGCGTAGAGGGCGGGGGGGCCAACAATGAGCAGTTCTTC
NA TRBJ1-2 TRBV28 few CASFPSMLSGIRGYTF TGTGCCAGCTTCCCATCTATGCTAAGTGGTATACGTGGCTACACCTTC
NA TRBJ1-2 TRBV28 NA CASSLGRDYGYTF TGTGCCAGCAGTCTGGGCAGGGACTATGGCTACACCTTC
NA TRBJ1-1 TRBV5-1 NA CASSGGTEAFF TGCGCCAGCTCCGGTGGCACTGAAGCTTTCTTT
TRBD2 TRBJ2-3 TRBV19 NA CASSLGLAGGRSTDTQYF TGTGCCAGTAGTCTTGGACTAGCGGGGGGTCGTAGCACAGATACGCAGTATTTT
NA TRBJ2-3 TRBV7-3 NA CASSLVGHTQYF TGTGCCAGCAGCTTAGTGGGCCATACGCAGTATTTT
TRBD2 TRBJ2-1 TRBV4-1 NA CASSQKASGIPSSYNEQFF TGCGCCAGCAGCCAAAAGGCTAGCGGGATACCTAGCTCCTACAATGAGCAGTTCTTC